These T cell receptor beta chains were read from a single sample in a study of OX40 agonist ivuxolimab in advanced cancers. TCRdb's table, derived via immunoSEQ multiplex PCR, lists solely in-frame clones and lacks some. This sample carries tens of thousands of clones, 70% to 85% of them seen once, and the ten largest clones take about 13%. The sample was CD4+ or CD8+ T cells sorted from blood, taken in a trial of the OX40 agonist ivuxolimab. All receptors derive from an adult with an advanced solid tumor such as melanoma, head and neck, liver or kidney cancer. The CDR3 runs from the conserved cysteine through the conserved F or W. A D gene is named only where the DNA matches it firmly. The listing skips clone size in some rows; elsewhere it reads once, few, many or a size class.

CDR3: CASSMTSDSGNTIYF
DNA: TGTGCCAGTAGTATGACGTCAGATTCTGGAAACACCATATATTTT
V: TRBV19
size: -
D: -
J: TRBJ1-3

CDR3: CASSTWTSGPNEQFF
DNA: TGCGCCAGCAGCACCTGGACTAGCGGCCCCAATGAGCAGTTCTTC
V: TRBV5-1
size: few
D: TRBD2
J: TRBJ2-1

CDR3: CASSWDISYEQYF
DNA: TGTGCCAGCAGCTGGGACATCTCCTACGAGCAGTACTTC
V: TRBV7-9
size: -
D: -
J: TRBJ2-7

CDR3: CASSIALAKNIQYF
DNA: TGTGCCAGTAGTATCGCACTAGCCAAAAACATTCAGTACTTC
V: TRBV19
size: -
D: -
J: TRBJ2-4

CDR3: CASSPFRRGLNGYTF
DNA: TGTGCCAGCAGCCCTTTTCGGAGGGGTTTAAATGGCTACACCTTC
V: TRBV14
size: -
D: -
J: TRBJ1-2

CDR3: CASSRDRVKPLHF
DNA: TGTGCCAGCAGCCGGGACAGGGTTAAACCCCTCCACTTT
V: TRBV6-5
size: -
D: TRBD1
J: TRBJ1-6

CDR3: CASRSTANYGYTF
DNA: TGTGCCAGCAGATCGACGGCTAACTATGGCTACACCTTC
V: TRBV2
size: -
D: -
J: TRBJ1-2

CDR3: CASSDAGELGYTF
DNA: TGTGCCAGCAGTGATGCAGGGGAACTTGGCTACACCTTC
V: TRBV6-1
size: once
D: -
J: TRBJ1-2

CDR3: CASSLGSGEQNIQYF
DNA: TGTGCCAGCAGCTTAGGTAGCGGGGAGCAAAACATTCAGTACTTC
V: TRBV7-2
size: -
D: TRBD2
J: TRBJ2-4

CDR3: CASSEGPMDGTQPQHF
DNA: TGTGCCAGCAGCGAGGGTCCTATGGACGGGACTCAGCCCCAGCATTTT
V: TRBV5-4
size: -
D: -
J: TRBJ1-5

CDR3: CASSERGEGAEAFF
DNA: TGTGCCAGCAGTGAACGGGGGGAGGGCGCTGAAGCTTTCTTT
V: TRBV6-5
size: -
D: -
J: TRBJ1-1

CDR3: CASSRQSQETQYF
DNA: TGTGCCAGCTCACGCCAGAGCCAAGAGACCCAGTACTTC
V: TRBV18
size: few
D: -
J: TRBJ2-5

CDR3: CASGGGNTDTQYF
DNA: TGTGCCAGTGGGGGGGGAAACACAGATACGCAGTATTTT
V: TRBV19
size: -
D: TRBD2
J: TRBJ2-3

CDR3: CASSGGFGTSGEQYF
DNA: TGTGCCAGCAGTGGGGGGTTTGGGACTAGCGGCGAGCAGTACTTC
V: TRBV6-5
size: -
D: TRBD2
J: TRBJ2-7

CDR3: CAWSNGGGSQPQHF
DNA: TGTGCCTGGAGTAACGGGGGAGGTAGCCAGCCCCAGCATTTT
V: TRBV30
size: -
D: -
J: TRBJ1-5

CDR3: CSVDRSRPENYGYTF
DNA: TGCAGCGTTGATCGTTCTAGGCCGGAGAACTATGGCTACACCTTC
V: TRBV29-1
size: -
D: -
J: TRBJ1-2

CDR3: CASSLTDSNQPQHF
DNA: TGTGCCAGTAGCTTAACCGATAGCAATCAGCCCCAGCATTTT
V: TRBV7-2
size: -
D: -
J: TRBJ1-5

CDR3: CASSEVGQIADTQYF
DNA: TGTGCCAGCAGTGAAGTCGGCCAGATTGCAGATACGCAGTATTTT
V: TRBV6-1
size: -
D: -
J: TRBJ2-3

CDR3: CASSLNRAGNTIYF
DNA: TGTGCCAGCAGTTTAAACAGGGCTGGAAACACCATATATTTT
V: TRBV28
size: -
D: -
J: TRBJ1-3

CDR3: CASSSRDFRNEQFF
DNA: TGTGCCAGCAGCTCCCGGGACTTTCGGAATGAGCAGTTCTTC
V: TRBV7-9
size: -
D: -
J: TRBJ2-1

CDR3: CASSQGRQGRTEAFF
DNA: TGTGCCAGCAGCCAAGGAAGACAGGGACGGACTGAAGCTTTCTTT
V: TRBV4-2
size: -
D: TRBD1
J: TRBJ1-1

CDR3: CASSPRFSNYGYTF
DNA: TGTGCCAGCAGTCCTCGATTCTCTAACTATGGCTACACCTTC
V: TRBV27
size: few
D: -
J: TRBJ1-2

CDR3: CASRPQQSSGANVLTF
DNA: TGCGCCAGCAGACCTCAACAGAGCTCTGGGGCCAACGTCCTGACTTTC
V: TRBV5-1
size: -
D: -
J: TRBJ2-6

CDR3: CASKKEDSMNTEAFF
DNA: TGTGCCAGCAAAAAGGAGGACAGCATGAACACTGAAGCTTTCTTT
V: TRBV2
size: once
D: -
J: TRBJ1-1

CDR3: CASSLSVEQFF
DNA: TGTGCCAGCAGCTTGAGCGTTGAGCAGTTCTTC
V: TRBV11-2
size: -
D: -
J: TRBJ2-1

CDR3: CASSGIQGVGYTF
DNA: TGTGCCAGCAGTGGCATTCAAGGGGTTGGCTACACCTTC
V: TRBV6-5
size: -
D: -
J: TRBJ1-2

CDR3: CASSLIRGAYNVEQFF
DNA: TGTGCCAGTAGTCTCATCAGAGGAGCATACAATGTAGAGCAGTTCTTC
V: TRBV19
size: -
D: -
J: TRBJ2-1

CDR3: CASSPDRDEKLFF
DNA: TGTGCCAGCTCACCAGACAGAGATGAAAAACTGTTTTTT
V: TRBV18
size: -
D: -
J: TRBJ1-4

CDR3: CASSSGAGGPYEQYF
DNA: TGCGCCAGCAGCAGCGGGGCGGGGGGTCCCTACGAGCAGTACTTC
V: TRBV5-1
size: -
D: TRBD2
J: TRBJ2-7

CDR3: CASSSRRGGGNEQFF
DNA: TGTGCCAGCAGTTCTAGGCGCGGAGGGGGAAATGAGCAGTTCTTC
V: TRBV6-5
size: -
D: -
J: TRBJ2-1

CDR3: CASKNTGVTYEQYF
DNA: TGTGCCAGCAAGAATACAGGGGTTACCTACGAGCAGTACTTC
V: TRBV6-5
size: once
D: TRBD1
J: TRBJ2-7

CDR3: CSVRQNNEKLFF
DNA: TGCAGCGTTCGACAGAACAATGAAAAACTGTTTTTT
V: TRBV29-1
size: -
D: -
J: TRBJ1-4

CDR3: CASSDWGLGSGKLFF
DNA: TGTGCCAGCAGTGATTGGGGTCTGGGCTCCGGAAAACTGTTTTTT
V: TRBV6-1
size: -
D: -
J: TRBJ1-4

CDR3: CASGSQGGRRAYEQYF
DNA: TGTGCCAGCGGATCCCAGGGGGGGAGGCGGGCCTACGAGCAGTACTTC
V: TRBV28
size: -
D: -
J: TRBJ2-7

CDR3: CASSQPGGNEQFF
DNA: TGCGCCAGCAGCCAACCAGGGGGCAATGAGCAGTTCTTC
V: TRBV5-1
size: -
D: TRBD1
J: TRBJ2-1

CDR3: CASSQTPGKQYF
DNA: TGTGCCAGCAGCCAGACCCCCGGGAAGCAGTACTTC
V: TRBV27
size: -
D: -
J: TRBJ2-7

CDR3: CASSSGIPSYSPLHF
DNA: TGTGCCAGTAGTTCGGGGATACCGAGTTATTCACCCCTCCACTTT
V: TRBV19
size: -
D: -
J: TRBJ1-6

CDR3: CASSDVADLETQYF
DNA: TGTGCCAGCAGTGACGTCGCGGACTTGGAGACCCAGTACTTC
V: TRBV6-1
size: -
D: -
J: TRBJ2-5

CDR3: CASSLGLAGANQETQYF
DNA: TGTGCCAGCAGCCTGGGACTAGCGGGAGCGAACCAAGAGACCCAGTACTTC
V: TRBV5-4
size: few
D: TRBD2
J: TRBJ2-5

CDR3: CASSYSTGITEAFF
DNA: TGTGCCAGCAGTTACTCGACAGGGATCACTGAAGCTTTCTTT
V: TRBV6-6
size: -
D: TRBD1
J: TRBJ1-1

CDR3: CASSLNWGGNQPQHF
DNA: TGTGCCAGCAGCCTGAATTGGGGGGGCAATCAGCCCCAGCATTTT
V: TRBV7-2
size: -
D: -
J: TRBJ1-5

CDR3: CASSDLRTNPSTDTQYF
DNA: TGTGCCAGCAGTGACTTGAGGACTAACCCAAGCACAGATACGCAGTATTTT
V: TRBV6-4
size: -
D: -
J: TRBJ2-3

CDR3: CASSPGYNSPLHF
DNA: TGTGCCAGCAGTCCGGGGTATAATTCACCCCTCCACTTT
V: TRBV27
size: -
D: -
J: TRBJ1-6

CDR3: CASSISGSGFTDTQYF
DNA: TGTGCCAGTAGTATATCTGGTAGCGGGTTTACAGATACGCAGTATTTT
V: TRBV19
size: -
D: TRBD2
J: TRBJ2-3

CDR3: CASSLSTGVGGYTF
DNA: TGTGCCAGCAGCTTATCTACGGGGGTGGGAGGCTACACCTTC
V: TRBV7-9
size: -
D: -
J: TRBJ1-2

CDR3: CASSFMTSARPNNEQFF
DNA: TGTGCCAGCAGCTTTATGACTAGCGCCCGTCCAAACAATGAGCAGTTCTTC
V: TRBV7-9
size: -
D: TRBD2
J: TRBJ2-1

CDR3: CASIDLGAVGRVEAFF
DNA: TGTGCCAGTATCGACTTGGGGGCAGTTGGGCGGGTTGAAGCTTTCTTT
V: TRBV11-2
size: -
D: -
J: TRBJ1-1

CDR3: CASSWFMAWDLQAPRTEAFF
DNA: TGCGCCAGCAGCTGGTTTATGGCATGGGACTTACAGGCCCCGAGGACTGAAGCTTTCTTT
V: TRBV5-1
size: -
D: -
J: TRBJ1-1

CDR3: CASSRETGLNTEAFF
DNA: TGCGCCAGCAGCCGTGAGACAGGATTGAACACTGAAGCTTTCTTT
V: TRBV5-1
size: -
D: -
J: TRBJ1-1

CDR3: CASSRAYSGNTIYF
DNA: TGTGCCAGCAGCCGCGCGTACTCTGGAAACACCATATATTTT
V: TRBV14
size: -
D: -
J: TRBJ1-3

CDR3: CASSWDRGETQYF
DNA: TGTGCCAGCAGCTGGGACAGGGGAGAGACCCAGTACTTC
V: TRBV7-8
size: -
D: TRBD1
J: TRBJ2-5